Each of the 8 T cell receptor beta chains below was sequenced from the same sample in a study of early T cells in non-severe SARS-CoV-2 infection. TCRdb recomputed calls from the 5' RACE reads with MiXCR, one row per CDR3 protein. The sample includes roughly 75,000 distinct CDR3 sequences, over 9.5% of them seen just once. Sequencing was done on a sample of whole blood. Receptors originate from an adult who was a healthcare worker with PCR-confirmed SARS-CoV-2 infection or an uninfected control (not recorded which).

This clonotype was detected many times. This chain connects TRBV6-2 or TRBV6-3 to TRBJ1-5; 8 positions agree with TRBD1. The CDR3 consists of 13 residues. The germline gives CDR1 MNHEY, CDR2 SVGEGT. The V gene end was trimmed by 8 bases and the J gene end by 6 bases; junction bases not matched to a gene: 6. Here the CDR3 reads CASAQGAFQPQHF. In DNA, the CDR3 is TGTGCCAGCGCGCAGGGGGCTTTTCAGCCCCAGCATTTT.

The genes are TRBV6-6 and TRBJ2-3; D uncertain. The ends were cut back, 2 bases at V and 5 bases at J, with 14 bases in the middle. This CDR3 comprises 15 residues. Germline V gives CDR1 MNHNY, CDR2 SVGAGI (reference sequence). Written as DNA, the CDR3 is TGTGCCAGCAGTTACCGGGTTGTTCGAGGAGATACGCAGTATTTT. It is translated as CASSYRVVRGDTQYF.

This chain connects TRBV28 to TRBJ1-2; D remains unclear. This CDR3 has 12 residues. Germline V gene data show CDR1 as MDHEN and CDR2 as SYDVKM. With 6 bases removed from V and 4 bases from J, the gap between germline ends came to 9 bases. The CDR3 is CASRLPPYGYTF. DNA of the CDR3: TGTGCCAGCAGGTTACCGCCCTATGGCTACACCTTC.

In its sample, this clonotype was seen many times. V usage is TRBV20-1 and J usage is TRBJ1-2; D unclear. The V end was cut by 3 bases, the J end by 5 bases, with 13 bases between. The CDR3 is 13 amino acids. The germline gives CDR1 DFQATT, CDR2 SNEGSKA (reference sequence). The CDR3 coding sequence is TGCAGTGCTAGTGCTAGGGTTGGATATGGCTACACCTTC. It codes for CSASARVGYGYTF.

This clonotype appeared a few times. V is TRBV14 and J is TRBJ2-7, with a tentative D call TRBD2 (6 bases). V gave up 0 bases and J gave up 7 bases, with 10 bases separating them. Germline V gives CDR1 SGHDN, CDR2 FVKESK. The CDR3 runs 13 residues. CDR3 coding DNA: TGTGCCAGCAGCCAAGAACTAGCAAGTGAGCAGTACTTC. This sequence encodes CASSQELASEQYF.

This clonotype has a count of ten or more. The CDR3 DNA follows: TGTGCCAGCTCAGGACTTTTTGGCACTGAAGCTTTCTTT. Protein product: CASSGLFGTEAFF. V is TRBV18 and J is TRBJ1-1; D is ambiguous. CDR3 length: 13 residues. The ends were cut back, 5 bases at V and 4 bases at J, with 11 bases in the middle. Germline V lookup: CDR1 KGHSH, CDR2 LQKENI.

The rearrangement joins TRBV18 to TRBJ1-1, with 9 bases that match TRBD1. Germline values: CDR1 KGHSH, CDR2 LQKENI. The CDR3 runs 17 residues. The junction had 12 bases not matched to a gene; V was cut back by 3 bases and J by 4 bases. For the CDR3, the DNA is TGTGCCAGCTCACCCCATCCGGGACAGGGATCGATCACTGAAGCTTTCTTT. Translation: CASSPHPGQGSITEAFF. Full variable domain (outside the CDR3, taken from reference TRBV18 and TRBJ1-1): NAGVMQNPRHLVRRRGQEARLRCSPMKGHSHVYWYRQLPEEGLKFMVYLQKENIIDESGMPKERFSAEFPKEGPSILRIQQVVRGDSAAYFCASSPHPGQGSITEAFFGQGTRLTVV.

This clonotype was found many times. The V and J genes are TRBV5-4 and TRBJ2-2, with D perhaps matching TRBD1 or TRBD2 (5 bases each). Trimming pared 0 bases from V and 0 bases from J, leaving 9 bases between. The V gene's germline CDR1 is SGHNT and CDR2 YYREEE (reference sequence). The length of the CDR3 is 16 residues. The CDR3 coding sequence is TGTGCCAGCAGCTTGGTTGGGGGTTCGAACACCGGGGAGCTGTTTTTT. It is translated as CASSLVGGSNTGELFF. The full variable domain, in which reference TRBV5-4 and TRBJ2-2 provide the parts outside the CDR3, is ETGVTQSPTHLIKTRGQQVTLRCSSQSGHNTVSWYQQALGQGPQFIFQYYREEENGRGNFPPRFSGLQFPNYSSELNVNALELDDSALYLCASSLVGGSNTGELFFGEGSRLTVL.